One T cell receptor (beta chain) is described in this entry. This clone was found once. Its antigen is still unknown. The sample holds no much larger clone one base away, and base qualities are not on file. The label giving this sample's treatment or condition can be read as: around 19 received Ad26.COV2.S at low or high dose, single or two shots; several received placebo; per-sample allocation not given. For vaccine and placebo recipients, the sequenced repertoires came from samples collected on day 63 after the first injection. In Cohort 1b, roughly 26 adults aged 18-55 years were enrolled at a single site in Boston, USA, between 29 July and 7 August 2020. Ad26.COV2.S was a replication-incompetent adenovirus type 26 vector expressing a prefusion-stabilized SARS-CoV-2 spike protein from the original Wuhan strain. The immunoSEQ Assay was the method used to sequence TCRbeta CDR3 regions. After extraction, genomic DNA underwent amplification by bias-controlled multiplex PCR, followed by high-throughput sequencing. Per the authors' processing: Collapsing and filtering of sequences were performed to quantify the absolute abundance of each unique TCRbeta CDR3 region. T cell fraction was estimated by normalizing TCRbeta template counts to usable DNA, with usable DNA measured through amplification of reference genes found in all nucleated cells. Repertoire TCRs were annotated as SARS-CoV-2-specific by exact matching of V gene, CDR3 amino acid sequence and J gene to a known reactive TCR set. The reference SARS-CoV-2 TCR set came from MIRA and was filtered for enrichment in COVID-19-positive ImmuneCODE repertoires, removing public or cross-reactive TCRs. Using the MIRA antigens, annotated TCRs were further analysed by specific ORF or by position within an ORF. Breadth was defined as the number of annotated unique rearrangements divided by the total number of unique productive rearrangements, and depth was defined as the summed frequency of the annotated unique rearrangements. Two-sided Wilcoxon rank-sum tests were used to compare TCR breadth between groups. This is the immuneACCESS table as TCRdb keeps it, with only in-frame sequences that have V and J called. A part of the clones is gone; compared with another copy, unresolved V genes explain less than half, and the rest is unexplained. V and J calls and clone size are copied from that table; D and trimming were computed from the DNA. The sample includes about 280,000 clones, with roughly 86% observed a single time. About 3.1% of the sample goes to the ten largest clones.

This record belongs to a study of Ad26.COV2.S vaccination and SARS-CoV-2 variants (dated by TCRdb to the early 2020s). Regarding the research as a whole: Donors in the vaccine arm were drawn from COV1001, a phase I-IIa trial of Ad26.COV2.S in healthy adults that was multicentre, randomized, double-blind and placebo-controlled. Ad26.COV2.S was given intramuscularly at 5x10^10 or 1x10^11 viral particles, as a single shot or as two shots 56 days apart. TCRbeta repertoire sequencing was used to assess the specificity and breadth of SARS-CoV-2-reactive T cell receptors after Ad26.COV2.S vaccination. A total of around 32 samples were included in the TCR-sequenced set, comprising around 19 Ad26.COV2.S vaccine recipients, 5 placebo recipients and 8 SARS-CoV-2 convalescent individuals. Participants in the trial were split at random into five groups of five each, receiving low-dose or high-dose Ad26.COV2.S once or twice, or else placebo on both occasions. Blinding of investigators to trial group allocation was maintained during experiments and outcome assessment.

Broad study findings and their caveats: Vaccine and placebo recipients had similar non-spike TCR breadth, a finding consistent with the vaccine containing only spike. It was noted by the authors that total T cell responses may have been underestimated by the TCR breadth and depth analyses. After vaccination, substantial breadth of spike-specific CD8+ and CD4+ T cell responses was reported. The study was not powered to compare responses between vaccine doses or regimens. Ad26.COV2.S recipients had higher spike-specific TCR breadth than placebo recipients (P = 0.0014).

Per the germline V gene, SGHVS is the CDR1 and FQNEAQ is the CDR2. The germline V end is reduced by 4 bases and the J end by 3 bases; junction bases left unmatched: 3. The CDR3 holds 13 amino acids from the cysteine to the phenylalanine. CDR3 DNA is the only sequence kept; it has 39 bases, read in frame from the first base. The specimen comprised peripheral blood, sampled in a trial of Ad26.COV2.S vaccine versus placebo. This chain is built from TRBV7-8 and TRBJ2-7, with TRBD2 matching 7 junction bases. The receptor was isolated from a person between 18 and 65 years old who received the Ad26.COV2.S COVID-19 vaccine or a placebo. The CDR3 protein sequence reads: CASSYERDYEQYF. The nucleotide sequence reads TGTGCCAGCAGCTACGAGCGGGACTACGAGCAGTACTTC. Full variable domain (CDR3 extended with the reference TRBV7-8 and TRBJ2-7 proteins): GAGVSQSPRYKVAKRGQDVALRCDPISGHVSLFWYQQALGQGPEFLTYFQNEAQLDKSGLPSDRFFAERPEGSVSTLKIQRTQQEDSAVYLCASSYERDYEQYFGPGTRLTVT.